This TCR beta chain came from a study of cytomegalovirus exposure and HLA in healthy donors. Study findings and constraints: For most subjects, TCR beta sequences were reported to predict HLA-A and HLA-B alleles with accuracy.

Comments on this clone: Its cognate antigen is unknown.

The PCR was carried out with 60 Vbeta primers and 13 Jbeta primers. Assay used: immunoSEQ multiplex PCR; TCRdb lists only in-frame clones, some missing. The repertoire holds under 200,000 clones, with around 63% as singletons. The CDR3 is 14 amino acids. CDR1 MNHEY and CDR2 SMNVEV come from the germline V gene (reference sequence). Trimming cost V 5 bases and J 6 bases, with 14 bases left between them. The sequenced sample was PBMCs. The chain joins TRBV27 to TRBJ2-1, with D perhaps TRBD2 (6 bases). The sequence came from a young woman in good health and CMV-seropositive. CDR3 bases: TGTGCCAGCAGTATGGAGGGCCGTGGCAATGAGCAGTTCTTC. Translating gives CASSMEGRGNEQFF.